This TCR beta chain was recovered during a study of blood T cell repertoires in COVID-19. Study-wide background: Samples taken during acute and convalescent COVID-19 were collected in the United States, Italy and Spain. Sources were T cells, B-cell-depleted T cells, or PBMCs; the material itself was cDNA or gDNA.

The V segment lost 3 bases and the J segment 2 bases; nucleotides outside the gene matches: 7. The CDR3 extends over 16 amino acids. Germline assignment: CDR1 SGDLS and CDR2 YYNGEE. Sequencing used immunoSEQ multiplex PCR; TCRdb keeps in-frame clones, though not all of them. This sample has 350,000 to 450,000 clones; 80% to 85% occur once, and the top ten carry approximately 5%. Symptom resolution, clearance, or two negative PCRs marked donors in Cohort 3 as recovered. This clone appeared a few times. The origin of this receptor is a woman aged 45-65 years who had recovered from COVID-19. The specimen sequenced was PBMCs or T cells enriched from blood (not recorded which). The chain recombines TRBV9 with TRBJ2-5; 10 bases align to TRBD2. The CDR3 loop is CASSAGLAGVQETQYF. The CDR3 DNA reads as TGTGCCAGCAGCGCCGGGCTAGCGGGGGTTCAAGAGACCCAGTACTTC.